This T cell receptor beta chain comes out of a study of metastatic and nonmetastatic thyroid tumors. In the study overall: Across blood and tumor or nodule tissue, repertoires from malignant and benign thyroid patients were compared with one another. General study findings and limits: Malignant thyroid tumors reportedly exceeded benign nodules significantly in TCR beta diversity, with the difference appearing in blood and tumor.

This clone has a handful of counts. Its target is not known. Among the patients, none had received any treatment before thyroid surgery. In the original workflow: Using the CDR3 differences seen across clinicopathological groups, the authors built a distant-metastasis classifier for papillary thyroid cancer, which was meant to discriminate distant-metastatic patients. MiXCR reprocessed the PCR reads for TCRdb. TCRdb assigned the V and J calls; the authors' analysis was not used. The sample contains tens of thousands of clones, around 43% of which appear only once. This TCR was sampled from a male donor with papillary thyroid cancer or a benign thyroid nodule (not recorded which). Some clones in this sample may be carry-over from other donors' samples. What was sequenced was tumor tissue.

The CDR3 reads CASSLETGDVYGYTF. CDR3 bases: TGTGCCAGCAGTTTAGAGACAGGGGACGTCTATGGCTACACCTTC. The J gene is TRBJ1-2, the V gene TRBV28; TRBD1 aligns across 8 bases. Trimming cost V 2 bases and J 4 bases; bases outside gene matches: 6. Germline assignment: CDR1 MDHEN and CDR2 SYDVKM. There are 15 residues in the CDR3.